This T cell receptor beta chain was identified in a study of blood T cell repertoires in COVID-19. The wider study: Researchers got acute and convalescent COVID-19 samples from the United States, Italy and Spain.

Here immunoSEQ multiplex PCR was the method, and the copy in TCRdb shows in-frame clones only, minus some. Among roughly 210,000 clones listed, 80% to 85% were seen once. While infection was still active, Seattle patients were enrolled and then followed longitudinally. The table lists this clone with a count of one. This receptor was identified in an elderly woman with COVID-19, enrolled during active disease. Sequencing input: peripheral blood.

The CDR3 nucleotides are TGTGCCAGCAGTGAGTCTAGCGTCAATGAGCAGTTCTTC. This encodes CASSESSVNEQFF. The chain carries TRBV2 and TRBJ2-1; a weak D match, TRBD2 (6 bases). Trimming stripped 3 bases from V and 6 bases from J, with 9 bases between. The CDR3 length is 13 residues. The V gene's germline CDR1 is SNHLY and CDR2 FYNNEI.